This T cell receptor (beta chain) was found in a study of blood T cell repertoires in COVID-19. About the research overall: T cells, B-cell-depleted T cells, or PBMCs supplied cDNA or gDNA.

Germline V gene data show CDR1 as MNHEY and CDR2 as SMNVEV (reference sequence). The length of the CDR3 is 14 residues. Trimming left V 6 bases short and J 0 bases short, with 6 bases between. One Seattle source followed patients from active infection through their disease course. The data were produced by immunoSEQ multiplex PCR, yet TCRdb's version contains in-frame clones alone and is incomplete. The data hold around 300,000 clones, with 90% observed a single time. Sequenced: peripheral blood. The genes are TRBV27 and TRBJ2-6; D is unresolved. The clonotype originates from a woman aged 25 to 39 with COVID-19, enrolled during active disease. CDR3 sequence reads: CASRRYSGANVLTF. In nucleotides, the CDR3 is TGTGCCAGCAGGCGATACTCTGGGGCCAACGTCCTGACTTTC.